This T cell receptor (beta chain) was documented in a study of graft-versus-host responses after intestinal transplantation. Study-wide context: Anti-thymocyte globulin induction was given to all recipients, followed by tacrolimus and steroids for roughly 3 years. Study-wide points: Among recipient marrow samples, GvH clones were found; some appeared first in ileum or blood. Early post-transplant HvG declines were associated with peak circulating GvH clone levels. Clonal ratios of graft-versus-host to host-versus-graft in allografts were high for patients exhibiting graft-donor T cell macrochimerism.

The length of the CDR3 is 15 residues. Looked up from germline, CDR1 is MNHEY and CDR2 is SVGAGI. The junction had 5 bases not matched to a gene; V was cut back by 5 bases and J by 4 bases. As concerns this clone: Its antigen is unidentified.

Profiling relied on immunoSEQ multiplex PCR, and the TCRdb table lists in-frame clones only, not all of them. Of more than 65,000 clones in the sample, approximately 80% are singletons; the top ten hold 0.39%. This TCR derives from a human donor who was the organ donor for an intestinal transplant. V gene TRBV6-5 combines with J gene TRBJ1-5; 10 nucleotides align to TRBD1. The sample consisted of unstimulated CD4+ T cells sorted from spleen or lymph node cells, taken before transplant. In nucleotides, the CDR3 is TGTGCCAGCAGTCAACAGGGACAGGGGAATCAGCCCCAGCATTTT. It translates to CASSQQGQGNQPQHF.